This TCR beta chain came from a study of blood T cell repertoires in COVID-19. Study-wide context: Acute and convalescent COVID-19 specimens originated in the United States, Italy and Spain. PBMCs, B-cell-depleted T cells, or T cells provided the cDNA or gDNA that made up the material.

In the original workflow: Amplifying reference gene primers gave estimates of nucleated cell counts. The method was immunoSEQ multiplex PCR; TCRdb's version includes in-frame clones alone and lacks a portion of them. The DNA was the basis for D and trimming; V, J and clone size are from that table. Of 150,000 to 200,000 clones detected, roughly 80% appear once; the ten largest clones hold roughly a sixth. CDR3 length: 16 amino acids. In germline, CDR1 is SGHDN, CDR2 FVKESK. Trimming took 4 bases from V and 9 from J; bases not matched to a gene: 7. This TCR was sampled from a man aged 55 to 69 with active or convalescent COVID-19. The V call is TRBV14, the J call TRBJ2-1, with TRBD2 matching over 15 bases. Sequenced material: peripheral blood. Written as DNA, the CDR3 is TGTGCCAGCAGCCCTTCGGGACTAGCGGGAGGAAGTGAGCAGTTCTTC. It is translated as CASSPSGLAGGSEQFF.